A single sample gave rise to the 27 T cell receptor beta chains below, sequenced in a study of blood T cells in healthy people across ages. With a J-beta primer mix and a sample-barcoded 5' primer, a second PCR ran 7 to 11 cycles. MiXCR, applied by TCRdb to the 5' RACE reads, yields one record per CDR3 protein. The sample records 1.8 million or so distinct CDR3 sequences, approximately 40% being singletons. Sequenced: blood. The receptors were gathered from a human donor in good health.

J is TRBJ1-1 and V is TRBV20-1; D may be TRBD1 (6 bases). Germline V gives CDR1 DFQATT, CDR2 SNEGSKA (reference sequence). Trimming cost V 5 bases and J 1 base, with 11 bases left between them. The CDR3 is 13 residues long. DNA for the CDR3: TGCAGTGCTGCAGAGGACAGGAACACTGAAGCTTTCTTT. It specifies CSAAEDRNTEAFF.

The rearrangement joins TRBV15 to TRBJ1-5; 7 nucleotides agree with TRBD1. Germline-derived CDR1 and CDR2 are LNHNV and YYDKDF (reference sequence). The CDR3 runs to 15 residues. Trimming removed 4 bases from V and 3 bases from J; junction bases left unmatched: 6. The CDR3 protein is CATSIDGTANQPQHF. In DNA form, the CDR3 reads TGTGCCACCAGCATCGACGGGACAGCCAATCAGCCCCAGCATTTT.

The rearrangement links TRBV6-2 or TRBV6-3 to TRBJ1-5, with D perhaps matching TRBD1 (5 bases). This CDR3 has 13 residues. Trimming stripped 7 bases from V and 9 bases from J, with 16 bases between. Germline V CDR1 and CDR2: MNHEY, SVGEGT. The CDR3 coding sequence is TGTGCCAGCACCCAGGGACCTTATCGGCCCCAGCATTTT. It is translated as CASTQGPYRPQHF.

This clonotype was detected once. The chain joins TRBV6-5 to TRBJ2-1, with 9 bases that match TRBD1. Unmatched junction bases numbered 13, after V lost 8 bases and J lost 8 bases. This CDR3 has 15 residues. Germline-derived CDR1 and CDR2 are MNHEY and SVGAGI. CDR3 DNA: TGTGCCAGCCGCCGAACAGGGGGCTTTCTCGATGAGCAGTTCTTC. Its protein is CASRRTGGFLDEQFF.

In its sample, this clonotype was seen a few times. The chain combines TRBV7-2 with TRBJ1-2; D call uncertain. V was trimmed by 3 bases and J by 7 bases, leaving 9 bases between them. The CDR3 sequence is 12 residues long. CDR1 is SGHTA and CDR2 is FQGNSA in the germline V gene. Written as DNA, the CDR3 is TGTGCCAGCAGCTTCCAGCAAACTGGCTACACCTTC. As protein: CASSFQQTGYTF. Complete variable domain (other parts from reference TRBV7-2 and TRBJ1-2): GAGVSQSPSNKVTEKGKDVELRCDPISGHTALYWYRQSLGQGLEFLIYFQGNSAPDKSGLPSDRFSAERTGGSVSTLTIQRTQQEDSAVYLCASSFQQTGYTFGSGTRLTVV.

The V gene is TRBV7-3, the J gene TRBJ2-7, with TRBD1 matching over 9 bases. The germline V gene encodes CDR1 SGHTA and CDR2 FQGTGA. V dropped 5 bases and J dropped 6; count of bases not matched to a gene: 5. This CDR3 has 13 amino acids. The CDR3 loop is CASSDRGFGEQYF. CDR3 in DNA: TGTGCCAGCAGCGACAGGGGGTTCGGCGAGCAGTACTTC. Full variable domain (rest looked up from reference TRBV7-3 and TRBJ2-7): GAGVSQTPSNKVTEKGKYVELRCDPISGHTALYWYRQSLGQGPEFLIYFQGTGAADDSGLPNDRFFAVRPEGSVSTLKIQRTERGDSAVYLCASSDRGFGEQYFGPGTRLTVT.

The chain has TRBV20-1 and TRBJ2-2; 7 bases agree with TRBD2. Germline trimming cut 1 base from V and 4 bases from J; bases unmatched to any gene: 6. CDR1 is DFQATT, CDR2 SNEGSKA, per germline (reference sequence). The CDR3 covers 15 residues. The CDR3 coding sequence is TGCAGTGCTAGAGGTCTAGCGGCCCTCACCGGGGAGCTGTTTTTT. Its translation is CSARGLAALTGELFF.

The V call is TRBV20-1, the J call TRBJ2-3; D may be TRBD1 (5 bases). CDR1 and CDR2 from the germline V gene are DFQATT and SNEGSKA (reference sequence). There are 13 residues in the CDR3. Trimming took 6 bases from V and 9 from J, leaving 19 bases between them. The DNA for the CDR3 is TGCAGTGCCCGTGGACCCGACAGACCCACGCAGTATTTT. This encodes CSARGPDRPTQYF.

This clonotype was picked up many times. The J gene is TRBJ2-7, the V gene TRBV18; 7 positions match TRBD1. This CDR3 is built from 12 residues. V was pared by 6 bases and J by 4 bases, with 3 bases of the junction left unmatched. CDR1 is KGHSH and CDR2 is LQKENI in the germline V gene. As DNA, the CDR3 is TGTGCCAGCTCGGGGGACAGATACGAGCAGTACTTC. This gives the protein CASSGDRYEQYF.

In its sample, this clonotype was seen many times. The genes are TRBV12-3 or TRBV12-4 and TRBJ1-1; D uncertain. V was trimmed by 4 bases and J by 3 bases, leaving 0 bases between them. The CDR3 covers 10 residues. The CDR3 sequence: CASSYTEAFF. The DNA for the CDR3 is TGTGCCAGCAGTTACACTGAAGCTTTCTTT.

This clonotype was seen only a few times. V gene TRBV7-8 combines with J gene TRBJ2-5; TRBD1 aligns across 7 bases. V dropped 0 bases and J dropped 6; count of bases not matched to a gene: 16. Germline CDR1 is SGHVS and CDR2 is FQNEAQ. CDR3 size: 18 residues. The CDR3 coding sequence is TGTGCCAGCAGCTTAGCGCTAAGTGGAAAAGGGGGCTTGAAGACCCAGTACTTC. Translated: CASSLALSGKGGLKTQYF.

The J gene is TRBJ2-1, the V gene TRBV4-3; 7 bases match TRBD2. J gave up 3 bases and V 0 bases, and 5 bases lay outside the gene matches. The CDR3 runs 16 residues. Germline CDR1 reads LGHNA; CDR2 reads YSLEER. CDR3 in amino acids: CASSQDEAGFYNEQFF. The CDR3 nucleotides are TGCGCCAGCAGCCAAGACGAAGCGGGATTCTACAATGAGCAGTTCTTC.

V is TRBV7-9 and J is TRBJ1-2; 7 positions match TRBD1. The CDR3 covers 14 residues. Trimming removed 5 bases from V and 1 base from J; junction bases left unmatched: 4. Germline lookup yields CDR1 SEHNR and CDR2 FQNEAQ (reference sequence). CDR3 nucleotides: TGTGCCAGCAGCCGAGGGGGCCTTAACTATGGCTACACCTTC. Residues: CASSRGGLNYGYTF.

Only one count was recorded for this clonotype. One end of the junction does not line up with germline, which may come from a read error. The chain has TRBV5-1 and TRBJ1-6, with a weak D call TRBD1 (6 bases). The CDR3 runs 17 residues. In germline, CDR1 is SGHRS, CDR2 YFSETQ. The CDR3 DNA sequence: TGCGCCAGCAGTTCTCGGCACGAAACAGGGAGTAATTCACCCCCCCACTTT. As protein: CASSSRHETGSNSPPHF.

In its sample, this clonotype was seen many times. One end of the junction does not line up with germline, which may come from a read error. The V gene is TRBV5-1, the J gene TRBJ1-5; the D gene is possibly TRBD1 (5 bases). The CDR3 is made up of 14 amino acids. CDR1 SGHRS and CDR2 YFSETQ come from the germline V gene. The CDR3, as DNA: TGTGCCAGCAGTTTGGAGGGGCTCGATCAGCCCCAGCATTTT. It translates to CASSLEGLDQPQHF.

This chain connects TRBV27 to TRBJ2-3; D is uncertain. With 2 bases removed from V and 3 bases from J, the gap between germline ends came to 12 bases. The germline V gene encodes CDR1 MNHEY and CDR2 SMNVEV (reference sequence). CDR3 length: 15 residues. CDR3 sequence reads: CASSLGSLGTDTQYF. For the CDR3, the DNA is TGTGCCAGCAGTTTAGGGTCTCTCGGTACAGATACGCAGTATTTT.

V and J are TRBV29-1 and TRBJ1-2; D gene ambiguous. Germline lookup yields CDR1 SQVTM and CDR2 ANQGSEA. This CDR3 is built from 12 residues. Trimming cost V 4 bases and J 7 bases, with 13 bases left between them. The CDR3 spells CSVGSGLSGYTF. The DNA of the CDR3 is TGCAGCGTTGGGTCCGGACTTAGTGGCTACACCTTC.

The table lists this clonotype with a few counts. This chain links TRBV5-8 with TRBJ2-5; D unresolved. This CDR3 has 15 amino acids. Germline V gene lookup returns CDR1 SGHTS and CDR2 YDEGEE. V lost 4 bases to trimming and J lost 2 bases, with 15 bases between them. CDR3 nucleotide sequence: TGTGCCAGCAGCCATGGTAGAACCCAACAAGAGACCCAGTACTTC. As protein: CASSHGRTQQETQYF. Together with reference TRBV5-8 and TRBJ2-5, the CDR3 gives the full variable domain: EAGVTQSPTHLIKTRGQQATLRCSPISGHTSVYWYQQALGLGLQFLLWYDEGEERNRGNFPPRFSGRQFPNYSSELNVNALELEDSALYLCASSHGRTQQETQYFGPGTRLLVL.

The chain links TRBV3-1 to TRBJ2-7, with D possibly TRBD2 on 5 matching bases. V was pared by 4 bases and J by 2 bases, with 18 bases between. CDR1 is LGHDT, CDR2 YNNKEL, per germline (reference sequence). The CDR3 consists of 16 residues. This CDR3 is CASSLSRPEAAYEQYF. For the CDR3, the DNA is TGTGCCAGCAGCCTTTCGAGGCCGGAGGCAGCCTACGAGCAGTACTTC.

This clonotype turned up a few times. V and J are TRBV7-2 and TRBJ1-2, with D uncertain. CDR1 is SGHTA and CDR2 is FQGNSA in the germline V gene. The V and J ends lost 1 base and 1 base respectively, with 10 bases between them. The CDR3 totals 15 residues. CDR3: CASSLVRQINYGYTF. The CDR3 nucleotides read TGTGCCAGCAGCTTAGTACGGCAGATTAACTATGGCTACACCTTC.

This clonotype was picked up a small number of times. The rearrangement uses TRBV4-1 and TRBJ2-3; TRBD2 might be the D (6 bases). Germline V CDR1 and CDR2: MGHRA, YSYEKL. This CDR3 region has 15 residues. The V gene lost 3 bases and the J gene lost 2 bases, with 12 bases spanning the gap. CDR3 residues: CASSQDRLDTDTQYF. The CDR3 DNA reads TGCGCCAGCAGCCAGGATAGACTAGACACAGATACGCAGTATTTT.

This clonotype was observed a few times. V gene TRBV9 combines with J gene TRBJ2-1; a weak D match, TRBD1 (5 bases). The V and J ends lost 7 bases and 10 bases respectively, with 18 bases between them. Germline CDR1 SGDLS, CDR2 YYNGEE. This CDR3 is built from 13 residues. The CDR3 coding sequence is TGTGCCAGCGGACCACAGGCTTTACGGGAGCAGTTCTTC. Amino acids: CASGPQALREQFF.

The rearrangement joins TRBV28 to TRBJ1-2, with D perhaps matching TRBD1 (5 bases). Germline loops: CDR1 MDHEN, CDR2 SYDVKM. V gave up 2 bases and J gave up 10 bases, with 17 bases separating them. The CDR3 is made up of 14 amino acids. CDR3: CASSLRGGSLFYTF. CDR3 sequence (DNA): TGTGCCAGCAGTTTAAGGGGAGGGTCTCTTTTCTACACCTTC.

As to this clonotype: A much bigger clone sits one base away, suggesting this may be a read error. This chain links TRBV14 with TRBJ2-6; D remains ambiguous. CDR3 length: 13 amino acids. CDR1 SGHDN and CDR2 FVKESK come from the germline V gene. V was clipped by 2 bases and J by 3 bases, with 2 bases between them. The DNA of the CDR3 is TGTGCCAGCAGCCAATTTGGGGCCAACGTCCTGACTTTC. Residues: CASSQFGANVLTF.

This clonotype was detected only a few times. The rearrangement uses TRBV10-3 and TRBJ2-1; the D call may be TRBD1 or TRBD2 (6 bases each). V lost 5 bases and J lost 7, with 12 bases in between. CDR1 ENHRY and CDR2 SYGVKD come from the germline V gene. The CDR3 is 13 residues long. CDR3 amino acids: CAISPGAPNEQFF. The CDR3 bases are TGTGCCATCAGTCCGGGGGCCCCGAATGAGCAGTTCTTC.

V and J are TRBV13 and TRBJ1-1, with D unresolved. V lost 3 bases to trimming and J lost 2 bases, with 10 bases between them. The CDR3 is made up of 14 amino acids. The germline gives CDR1 PRHDT, CDR2 FYEKMQ (reference sequence). In DNA form, the CDR3 reads TGTGCCAGCAGCTTTTACAGTACCAACACTGAAGCTTTCTTT. It yields the protein CASSFYSTNTEAFF.

Only a few counts were recorded for this clonotype. The rearrangement joins TRBV29-1 to TRBJ1-2; tentatively, D is TRBD1 (6 bases). Germline CDR1 is SQVTM and CDR2 is ANQGSEA. The CDR3 spans 14 residues. Trimming left V 4 bases short and J 0 bases short, with 12 bases between. DNA of the CDR3: TGCAGCGTTGTGTCGGAGGGGGCTAACTATGGCTACACCTTC. It translates to CSVVSEGANYGYTF.